This T cell receptor (beta chain) was sequenced for a study of identical twins. Study-wide results and limits: Invariant cells of the MAIT and iNKT types might have partly distorted the zero-insertion analyses. An excess of low generation probability was shown by twin-shared out-of-frame alpha sequences.

Using its own MiXCR run on the 5' RACE reads, TCRdb lists one record per CDR3 protein. The sample records fewer than 350,000 distinct CDR3 sequences, about 8.9% being singletons. In regard to this clonotype: Its antigen is unknown.

Germline CDR1 WSHSY, CDR2 SAAADI. This CDR3 region has 15 residues. Trimming took off 2 bases at V and 2 bases at J, with 12 bases between the two ends. In addition, the sample was reused for a study of yellow fever vaccine responses in identical twins.

The sequenced sample consisted of memory (CD45RO+) T cells sorted from blood. The TCR originated in a woman between 18 and 30 years old in good health. V usage is TRBV10-2 and J usage is TRBJ1-1; D is uncertain. The CDR3, as DNA: TGCGCCAGCAGTGAGCAATCTGGAAGAAACACTGAAGCTTTCTTT. It yields the protein CASSEQSGRNTEAFF.